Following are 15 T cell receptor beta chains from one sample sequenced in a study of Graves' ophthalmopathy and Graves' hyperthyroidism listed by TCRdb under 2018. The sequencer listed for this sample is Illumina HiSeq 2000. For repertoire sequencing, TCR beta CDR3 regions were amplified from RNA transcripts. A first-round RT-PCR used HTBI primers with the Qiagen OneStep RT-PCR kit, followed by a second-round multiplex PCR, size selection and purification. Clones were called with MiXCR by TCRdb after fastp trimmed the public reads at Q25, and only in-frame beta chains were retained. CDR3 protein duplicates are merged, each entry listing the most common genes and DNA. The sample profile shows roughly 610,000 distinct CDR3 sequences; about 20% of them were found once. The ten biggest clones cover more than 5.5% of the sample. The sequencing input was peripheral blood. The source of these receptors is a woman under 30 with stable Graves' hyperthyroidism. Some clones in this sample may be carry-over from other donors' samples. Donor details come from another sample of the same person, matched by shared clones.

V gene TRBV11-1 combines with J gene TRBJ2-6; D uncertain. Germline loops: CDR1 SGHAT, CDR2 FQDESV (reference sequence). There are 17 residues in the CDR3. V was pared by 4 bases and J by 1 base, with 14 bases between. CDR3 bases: TGTGCCAGCAGCTCGATCCCCTTCGTTTCTGGGGCCAACGTCCTGACTTTC. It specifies CASSSIPFVSGANVLTF.

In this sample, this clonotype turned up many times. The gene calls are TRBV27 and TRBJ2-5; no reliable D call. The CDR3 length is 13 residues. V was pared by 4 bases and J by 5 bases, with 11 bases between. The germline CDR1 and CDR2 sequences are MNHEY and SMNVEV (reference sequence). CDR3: CASSSARMETQYF. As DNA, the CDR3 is TGTGCCAGCAGTTCCGCCCGAATGGAGACCCAGTACTTC.

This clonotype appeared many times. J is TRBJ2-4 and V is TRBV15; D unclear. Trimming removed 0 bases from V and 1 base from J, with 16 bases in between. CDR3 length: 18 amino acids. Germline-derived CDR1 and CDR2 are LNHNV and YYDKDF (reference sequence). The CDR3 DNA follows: TGTGCCACCAGCAGAGATGCAGGAACCCTAGGGGCCAAAAACATTCAGTACTTC. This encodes CATSRDAGTLGAKNIQYF.

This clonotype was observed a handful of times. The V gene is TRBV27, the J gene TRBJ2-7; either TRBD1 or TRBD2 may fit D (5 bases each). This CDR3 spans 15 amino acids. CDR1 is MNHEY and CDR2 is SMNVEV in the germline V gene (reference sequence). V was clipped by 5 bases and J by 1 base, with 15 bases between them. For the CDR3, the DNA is TGTGCCAGCAGTCACCCCCGGGGCCCTTCCTACGAGCAGTACTTC. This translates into CASSHPRGPSYEQYF.

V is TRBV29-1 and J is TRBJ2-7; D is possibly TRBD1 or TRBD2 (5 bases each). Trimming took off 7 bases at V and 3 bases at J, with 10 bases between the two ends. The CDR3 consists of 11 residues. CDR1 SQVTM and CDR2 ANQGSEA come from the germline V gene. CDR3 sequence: CSGGGRYEQYF. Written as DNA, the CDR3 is TGCAGCGGTGGGGGACGCTACGAGCAGTACTTC.

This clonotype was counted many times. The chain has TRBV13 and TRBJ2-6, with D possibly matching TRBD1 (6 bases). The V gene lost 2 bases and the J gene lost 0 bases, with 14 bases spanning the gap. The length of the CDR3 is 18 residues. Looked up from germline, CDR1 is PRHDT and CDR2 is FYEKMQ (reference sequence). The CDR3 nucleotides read TGTGCCAGCAGCTTACCGGGACACGGCCTCTCTGGGGCCAACGTCCTGACTTTC. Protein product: CASSLPGHGLSGANVLTF.

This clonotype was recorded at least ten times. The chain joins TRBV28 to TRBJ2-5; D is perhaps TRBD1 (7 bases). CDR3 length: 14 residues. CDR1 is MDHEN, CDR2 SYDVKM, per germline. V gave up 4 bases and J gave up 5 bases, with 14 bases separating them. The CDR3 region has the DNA TGTGCCAGCAGTTCGACAGGGAGGCTGGAGACCCAGTACTTC. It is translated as CASSSTGRLETQYF.

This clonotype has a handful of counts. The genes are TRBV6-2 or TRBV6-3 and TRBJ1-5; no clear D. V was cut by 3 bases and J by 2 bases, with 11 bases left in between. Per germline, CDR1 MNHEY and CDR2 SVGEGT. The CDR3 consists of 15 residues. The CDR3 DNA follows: TGTGCCAGCAGTTATCCCCAGGCAGGCAATCAGCCCCAGCATTTT. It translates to CASSYPQAGNQPQHF.

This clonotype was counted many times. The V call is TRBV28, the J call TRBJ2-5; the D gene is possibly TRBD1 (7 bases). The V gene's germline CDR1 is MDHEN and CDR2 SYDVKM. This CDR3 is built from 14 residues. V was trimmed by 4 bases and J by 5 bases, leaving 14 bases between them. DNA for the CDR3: TGTGCCAGCAGTTCCAGGGGGAGCGGGGAGACCCAGTACTTC. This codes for CASSSRGSGETQYF. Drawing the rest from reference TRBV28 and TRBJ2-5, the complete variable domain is DVKVTQSSRYLVKRTGEKVFLECVQDMDHENMFWYRQDPGLGLRLIYFSYDVKMKEKGDIPEGYSVSREKKERFSLILESASTNQTSMYLCASSSRGSGETQYFGPGTRLLVL.

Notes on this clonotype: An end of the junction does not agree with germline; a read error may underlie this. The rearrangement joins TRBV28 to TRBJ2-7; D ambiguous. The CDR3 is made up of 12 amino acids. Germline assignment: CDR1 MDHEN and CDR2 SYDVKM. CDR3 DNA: TGTTCCAGCAGTCCCCCCGGTGACGAGCAGTACTTC. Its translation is CSSSPPGDEQYF.

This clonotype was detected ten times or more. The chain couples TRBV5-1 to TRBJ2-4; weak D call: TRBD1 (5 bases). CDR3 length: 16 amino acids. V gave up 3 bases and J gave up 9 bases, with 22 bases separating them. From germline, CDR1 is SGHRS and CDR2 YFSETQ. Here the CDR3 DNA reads TGCGCCAGCAGCTCGGGTTACAGGAGCACTTCGGCCATTCAGTACTTC. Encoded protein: CASSSGYRSTSAIQYF.

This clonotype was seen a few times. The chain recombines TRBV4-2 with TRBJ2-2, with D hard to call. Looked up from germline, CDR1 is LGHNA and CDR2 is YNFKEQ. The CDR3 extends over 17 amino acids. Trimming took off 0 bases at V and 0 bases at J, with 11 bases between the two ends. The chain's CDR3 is CASSQETRGPNTGELFF. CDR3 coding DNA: TGTGCCAGCAGCCAAGAGACCCGAGGCCCGAACACCGGGGAGCTGTTTTTT.

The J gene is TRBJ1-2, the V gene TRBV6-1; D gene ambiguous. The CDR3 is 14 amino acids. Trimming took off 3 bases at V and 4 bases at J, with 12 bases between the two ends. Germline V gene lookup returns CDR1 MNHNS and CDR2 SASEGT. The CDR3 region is CASSEGSASYGYTF. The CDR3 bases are TGTGCCAGCAGTGAGGGGTCAGCAAGCTATGGCTACACCTTC.

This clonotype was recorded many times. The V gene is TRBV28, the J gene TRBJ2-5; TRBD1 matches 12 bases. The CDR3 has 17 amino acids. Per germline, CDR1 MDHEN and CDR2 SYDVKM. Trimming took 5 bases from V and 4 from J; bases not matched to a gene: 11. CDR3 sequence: CASSGDGTGGKSETQYF. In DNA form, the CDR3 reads TGTGCCAGCAGTGGAGACGGGACAGGGGGCAAATCAGAGACCCAGTACTTC.

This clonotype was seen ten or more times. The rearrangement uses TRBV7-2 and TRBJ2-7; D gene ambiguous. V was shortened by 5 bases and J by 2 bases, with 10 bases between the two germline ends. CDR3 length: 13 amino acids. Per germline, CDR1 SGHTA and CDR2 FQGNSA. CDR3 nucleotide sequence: TGTGCCAGCAGCCGTACGGCCCCCTACGAGCAGTACTTC. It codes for CASSRTAPYEQYF.